These 18 T cell receptor beta chains were sequenced from one sample in a study of prognosis after radiotherapy for stage I lung cancer. Amplification of the TCR beta CDR3 (from genomic DNA) was done by two-round multiplex PCR. With primers specific to each TRBV and TRBJ gene, the first-round PCR was performed. TCRdb recomputed calls from the multiplex PCR reads with MiXCR, one row per CDR3 protein. The sample lists approximately 17,000 distinct CDR3 sequences, roughly 45% seen once, with about 43% in the top ten. Sequenced material: PBMCs, taken before or after stereotactic body radiation therapy (not recorded which). The receptors derive from a donor over 45 with non-small cell lung cancer.

This clonotype was seen ten or more times. The genes are TRBV10-2 and TRBJ1-5, with 9 bases identical to TRBD1. The length of the CDR3 is 13 residues. Germline loops: CDR1 WSHSY, CDR2 SAAADI. V shed 5 bases, J shed 7 bases, and the junction held 3 bases outside the gene matches. The CDR3: CASSTGGLQPQHF. The CDR3 DNA follows: TGCGCCAGCAGTACAGGGGGCTTGCAGCCCCAGCATTTT.

Many counts were recorded for this clonotype. A much larger clone sits a single nucleotide away, making a read error possible. V usage is TRBV5-1 and J usage is TRBJ1-6, with D possibly being TRBD1 (6 bases). CDR1 is SGHRS, CDR2 YFSETQ, per germline. This CDR3 is built from 15 residues. The CDR3: CASSFEGVHGSLLHF. The CDR3 DNA follows: TGCGCCAGCAGCTTCGAGGGGGTGCATGGTTCACTCCTCCACTTT.

This chain uses TRBV3-1 with TRBJ1-2, with 12 bases aligning to TRBD1. Germline V gene lookup returns CDR1 LGHDT and CDR2 YNNKEL (reference sequence). J gave up 8 bases and V 4 bases, and 5 bases lay outside the gene matches. The CDR3 sequence is 14 residues long. CDR3 bases: TGTGCCAGCAGCCGATCCGGGACAGGGGGCGGCTACACCTTC. Translation: CASSRSGTGGGYTF.

This clonotype was detected only a few times. A much larger clone is a single base away; this may be a read error. V and J are TRBV7-7 and TRBJ2-1; D is perhaps TRBD1 (6 bases). This CDR3 region has 13 residues. The V gene's germline CDR1 is SSHAT and CDR2 FNYEAQ (reference sequence). Here the CDR3 DNA reads TGTGCTAGCAGCTCCACAGGGAGTGTTGAGCAGTTCTTC. Its translation: CASSSTGSVEQFF.

This chain links TRBV28 with TRBJ2-3, with a tentative D call TRBD2 (5 bases). The CDR3 loop spans 12 amino acids. Germline assignment: CDR1 MDHEN and CDR2 SYDVKM. V gave up 4 bases and J gave up 6 bases, with 8 bases separating them. This chain's CDR3 is CASSSSWDTQYF. The CDR3 coding sequence is TGTGCCAGCAGTTCTAGCTGGGATACGCAGTATTTT.

Note on this clonotype: A clone one base away is much larger, so this may be a read error. V usage is TRBV7-9 and J usage is TRBJ1-1; no reliable D call. CDR3 length: 13 amino acids. Trimming stripped 5 bases from V and 4 bases from J, with 11 bases between. CDR1 and CDR2 from the germline V gene are SEHNR and FQNEAQ (reference sequence). CDR3 region: CASSRVRSTEAFF. CDR3 DNA: TGTGCCAGCAGCAGGGTACGCAGCACTGAAGCTTTCTTT.

This clonotype was detected many times. The chain combines TRBV18 with TRBJ2-7; 9 nucleotides match TRBD1. CDR3 length equals 14 residues. J gave up 6 bases and V 6 bases, and 9 bases lay outside the gene matches. Germline-derived CDR1 and CDR2 are KGHSH and LQKENI. The CDR3 here is CASSPGQGRVEQYF. CDR3 DNA: TGTGCCAGCTCCCCGGGACAGGGAAGGGTCGAGCAGTACTTC.

The chain joins TRBV18 to TRBJ2-6; D not certain. CDR3 length: 16 residues. Germline V gene lookup returns CDR1 KGHSH and CDR2 LQKENI. V gave up 3 bases and J gave up 0 bases, with 9 bases separating them. The CDR3 DNA reads TGTGCCAGCTCACCCAGACACGCCTCTGGGGCCAACGTCCTGACTTTC. This encodes CASSPRHASGANVLTF.

The chain has TRBV5-1 and TRBJ2-1, with a tentative D call TRBD2 (5 bases). The CDR3 length is 14 residues. Trimming left V 3 bases short and J 9 bases short, with 16 bases between. In germline, CDR1 is SGHRS, CDR2 YFSETQ. The CDR3 bases are TGCGCCAGCAGCTCAACTAGTTACGCGAGTGAGCAGTTCTTC. It specifies CASSSTSYASEQFF.

Points on this clonotype: This sequence may be a read error, since a much larger clone differs from it by one base. The chain has TRBV28 and TRBJ2-5; D not resolved. The germline V gene has CDR1 MDHEN and CDR2 SYDVKM. The CDR3 has 14 amino acids. This chain's CDR3 is CAISLEATKETQYF. CDR3 DNA sequence: TGTGCCATCAGTTTAGAGGCTACTAAAGAGACCCAGTACTTC.

The chain has TRBV20-1 and TRBJ2-3; D may match TRBD1 or TRBD2 (5 bases each). This CDR3 has 18 residues. With 5 bases removed from V and 2 bases from J, the gap between germline ends came to 26 bases. Germline CDR1 reads DFQATT; CDR2 reads SNEGSKA (reference sequence). In DNA form, the CDR3 reads TGCAGTGCTGAGAAGTCTTGGAGTTGGGGGAGAAACACAGATACGCAGTATTTT. This codes for CSAEKSWSWGRNTDTQYF.

There are many counts of this clonotype. The chain carries TRBV28 and TRBJ2-2; 10 bases fit TRBD2. J was trimmed by 6 bases and V by 1 base; bases with no gene match: 5. The CDR3 spans 16 residues. Germline V gene lookup returns CDR1 MDHEN and CDR2 SYDVKM. The CDR3: CASSLFLAGDAGELFF. The CDR3 region has the DNA TGTGCCAGCAGTTTATTCCTAGCGGGAGACGCCGGGGAGCTGTTTTTT.

This clonotype appeared many times. The gene calls are TRBV9 and TRBJ2-1; a possible D gene is TRBD2 (6 bases). The germline CDR1 and CDR2 sequences are SGDLS and YYNGEE. The CDR3 loop spans 15 amino acids. The ends were cut back, 2 bases at V and 3 bases at J, with 12 bases in the middle. CDR3 sequence: CASSVGGADYNEQFF. In DNA, the CDR3 is TGTGCCAGCAGCGTTGGAGGGGCGGACTACAATGAGCAGTTCTTC.

There are many counts of this clonotype. The gene calls are TRBV2 and TRBJ1-2, with D possibly matching TRBD1 (6 bases). Germline CDR1 is SNHLY and CDR2 is FYNNEI. With 6 bases removed from V and 4 bases from J, the gap between germline ends came to 9 bases. This CDR3 region has 12 residues. The CDR3 nucleotides read TGTGCCAGCAGACCGGGGGCCTATGGCTACACCTTC. Translating it yields CASRPGAYGYTF.

CDR3 DNA sequence: TGCAGCGCCGAGGGGGCTAACTATGGCTACACCTTC. It encodes CSAEGANYGYTF. This sequence joins TRBV29-1 and TRBJ1-2; possible D gene TRBD1, 6 bases. With 7 bases removed from V and 0 bases from J, the gap between germline ends came to 9 bases. Germline CDR1 reads SQVTM; CDR2 reads ANQGSEA. CDR3 length: 12 residues.

At least ten counts were recorded for this clonotype. At one boundary the junction diverges from the germline segment, which might be a read error. The CDR3 region is CASPPPRRKVGEFEFGYTF. The CDR3 region has the DNA TGTGCCAGCCCACCACCGAGGAGGAAAGTGGGGGAATTTGAGTTTGGCTACACCTTC. This chain joins TRBV18 and TRBJ1-2, with D possibly TRBD1 on 5 matching bases. The CDR3 consists of 19 residues. Germline V lookup: CDR1 KGHSH, CDR2 LQKENI.

This clonotype was detected many times. This sequence joins TRBV5-6 and TRBJ1-2; possible D gene TRBD1, 5 bases. The CDR3 spans 11 residues. V lost 4 bases, J lost 10 bases, and 11 bases lay in between. Germline V gene sequence: CDR1 SGHDT, CDR2 YYEEEE. The CDR3: CASSIDRVYTF. The CDR3 DNA reads TGTGCCAGCAGCATCGACAGAGTCTACACCTTC.

Many counts were recorded for this clonotype. The chain carries TRBV24-1 and TRBJ2-3; D remains ambiguous. The V end was cut by 4 bases, the J end by 6 bases, with 13 bases between. This CDR3 region has 14 residues. Per the germline V gene, CDR1 is KGHDR and CDR2 is SFDVKD. The CDR3 region has the DNA TGTGCCACCAGTGACTCCCCTGCAGCGGATACGCAGTATTTT. This translates into CATSDSPAADTQYF.